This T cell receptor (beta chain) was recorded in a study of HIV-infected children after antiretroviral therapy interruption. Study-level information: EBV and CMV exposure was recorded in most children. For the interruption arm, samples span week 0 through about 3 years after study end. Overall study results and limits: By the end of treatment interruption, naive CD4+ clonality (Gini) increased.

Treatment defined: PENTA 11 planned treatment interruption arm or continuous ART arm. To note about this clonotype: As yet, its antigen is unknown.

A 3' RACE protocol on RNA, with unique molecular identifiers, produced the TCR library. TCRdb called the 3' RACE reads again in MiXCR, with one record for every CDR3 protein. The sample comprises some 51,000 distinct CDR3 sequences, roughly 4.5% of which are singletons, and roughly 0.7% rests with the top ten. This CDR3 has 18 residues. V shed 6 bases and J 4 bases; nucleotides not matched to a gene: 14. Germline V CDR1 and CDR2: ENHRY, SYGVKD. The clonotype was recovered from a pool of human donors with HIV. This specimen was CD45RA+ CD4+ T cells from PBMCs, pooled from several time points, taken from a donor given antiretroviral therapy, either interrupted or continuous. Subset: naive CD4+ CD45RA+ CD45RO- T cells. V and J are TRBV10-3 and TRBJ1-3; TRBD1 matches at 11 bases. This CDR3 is CAISKAGPGQGVGNTIYF. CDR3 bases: TGTGCCATCAGCAAAGCAGGACCGGGACAGGGGGTCGGAAACACCATATATTTT.